This T cell receptor (beta chain) was sequenced for a study of cytomegalovirus exposure and HLA in healthy donors. For this clone: Its antigen is unknown.

Points from the study as a whole: Testing in vitro showed a few CMV-associated chains specific for CMV antigens.

Germline V gives CDR1 KGHSH, CDR2 LQKENI. Trimming cost V 3 bases and J 8 bases, with 8 bases left between them. The CDR3 length is 12 residues. The data were produced by immunoSEQ multiplex PCR, yet TCRdb's version contains in-frame clones alone and is incomplete. The profile covers more than 95,000 clones, with under 90% appearing a single time and 2% taken by the ten largest. The clonotype was recovered from a woman aged 18 to 35 in good health and CMV-seronegative. The V call is TRBV18, the J call TRBJ2-1; D not resolved. The sequencing sample was made of PBMCs. In DNA, the CDR3 is TGTGCCAGCTCACCCAGGCGCGATGAGCAGTTCTTC. Its protein is CASSPRRDEQFF.